This entry features one T cell receptor (beta chain) sequence. The antigen remains undetermined. The PCR used 60 Vbeta and 13 Jbeta primers. Produced via immunoSEQ multiplex PCR; TCRdb's table is partial and in-frame only. The table lists 150,000 or so clones, roughly 80% of them singletons. Between the trimmed V and J ends, which lost 5 bases and 4 bases, there was a span of 5 bases. Looked up from germline, CDR1 is SGHVS and CDR2 is FNYEAQ. This CDR3 spans 12 amino acids. This specimen belongs to a study of cytomegalovirus exposure and HLA in healthy donors. Unrecorded immune exposure was likely among donors, who were nominally healthy when sampled. Regarding the study as a whole: Immune exposure information comprised only CMV serostatus. A link between a missense DCLRE1C variant and TCR beta V- and J-gene trimming emerged from a later analysis.

This sequence originates from a man between 50 and 59 years old in good health and CMV-seropositive. Sequenced input: PBMCs. The genes are TRBV7-6 and TRBJ2-2; D gene ambiguous. CDR3 region: CASSHSTGELFF. The CDR3 region has the DNA TGTGCCAGCAGCCACAGCACCGGGGAGCTGTTTTTT.